The sequence of this T cell receptor (beta chain) was determined in a study of blood T cell repertoires in COVID-19. Germline V lookup: CDR1 MNHEY, CDR2 SMNVEV (reference sequence). This CDR3 has 15 amino acids. With 8 bases removed from V and 0 bases from J, the gap between germline ends came to 15 bases. In the source study's methods: Reference gene primer amplification gave estimated nucleated cell counts. Assay used: immunoSEQ multiplex PCR; TCRdb lists only in-frame clones, some missing. V and J calls and clone size are those listed in that table; D and trimming were worked out from the DNA. The sample holds about 350,000 clones; roughly 87% are singletons and the top ten take roughly 0.94%.

Sample: PBMCs or T cells enriched from blood (not recorded which). This chain uses TRBV27 with TRBJ2-3; tentative D call: TRBD1 (6 bases). The clonotype comes from a woman aged 25-40 years who had recovered from COVID-19. The CDR3 protein is CASWPRGFSTDTQYF. The DNA for the CDR3 is TGTGCCAGCTGGCCGAGGGGGTTTAGCACAGATACGCAGTATTTT.